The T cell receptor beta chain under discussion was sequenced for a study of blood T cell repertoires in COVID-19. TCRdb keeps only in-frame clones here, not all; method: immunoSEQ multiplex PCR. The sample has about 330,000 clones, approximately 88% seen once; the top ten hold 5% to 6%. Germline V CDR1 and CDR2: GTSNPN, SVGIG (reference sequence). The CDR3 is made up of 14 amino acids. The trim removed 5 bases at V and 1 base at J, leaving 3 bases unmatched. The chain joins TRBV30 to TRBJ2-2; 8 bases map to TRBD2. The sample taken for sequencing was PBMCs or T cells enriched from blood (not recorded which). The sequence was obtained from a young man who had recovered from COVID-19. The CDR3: CAWSRGGNTGELFF. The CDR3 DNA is TGTGCCTGGTCACGGGGGGGGAACACCGGGGAGCTGTTTTTT.